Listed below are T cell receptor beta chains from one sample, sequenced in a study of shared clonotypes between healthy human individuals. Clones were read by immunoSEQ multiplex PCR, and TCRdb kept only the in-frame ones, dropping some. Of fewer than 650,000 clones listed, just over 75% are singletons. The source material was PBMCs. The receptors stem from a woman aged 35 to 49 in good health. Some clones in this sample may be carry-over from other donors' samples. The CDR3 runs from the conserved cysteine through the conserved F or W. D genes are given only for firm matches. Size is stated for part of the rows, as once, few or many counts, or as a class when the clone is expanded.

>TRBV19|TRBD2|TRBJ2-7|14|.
CASSTGLASYEQYF
TGTGCCAGTAGTACGGGACTAGCGAGCTACGAGCAGTACTTC
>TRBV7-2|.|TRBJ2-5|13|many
CASSLGVAETQYF
TGTGCCAGCAGCTTAGGGGTTGCGGAGACCCAGTACTTC
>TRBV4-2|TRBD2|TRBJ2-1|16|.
CASSQELGGSYNEQFF
TGTGCCAGCAGCCAAGAGCTGGGCGGGAGCTACAATGAGCAGTTCTTC
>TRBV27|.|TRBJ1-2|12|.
CASIDDGGGYTF
TGTGCCAGCATCGACGACGGGGGAGGCTACACCTTC
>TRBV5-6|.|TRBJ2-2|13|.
CASSPGRTGELFF
TGTGCCAGCAGCCCGGGACGGACCGGGGAGCTGTTTTTT
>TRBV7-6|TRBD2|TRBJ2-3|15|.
CASSFSGISTDTQYF
TGTGCCAGCAGCTTTAGCGGGATTAGCACAGATACGCAGTATTTT
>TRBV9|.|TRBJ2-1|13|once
CASSDDSGRKQFF
TGTGCCAGCAGCGATGACTCCGGTCGGAAGCAGTTCTTC
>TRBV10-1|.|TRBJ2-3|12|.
CASSESTDTQYF
TGCGCCAGCAGTGAGTCAACAGATACGCAGTATTTT
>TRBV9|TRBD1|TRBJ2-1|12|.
CASSAGQGKQFF
TGTGCCAGCAGCGCGGGACAGGGTAAACAGTTCTTC
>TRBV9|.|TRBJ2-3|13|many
CASSEGVADTQYF
TGTGCCAGCAGCGAGGGAGTAGCAGATACGCAGTATTTT
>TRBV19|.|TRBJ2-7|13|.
CASSTSLYYEQYF
TGTGCCAGTAGTACAAGCCTGTATTACGAGCAGTACTTC
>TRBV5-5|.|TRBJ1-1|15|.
CASSPLAGQSAEAFF
TGTGCCAGCAGCCCCTTGGCGGGTCAGTCCGCTGAAGCTTTCTTT
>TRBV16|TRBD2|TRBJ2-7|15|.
CASSHQREGSYEQYF
TGTGCCAGCAGCCACCAGCGGGAGGGTTCCTACGAGCAGTACTTC
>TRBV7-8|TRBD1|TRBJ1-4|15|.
CASSLTGQGNEKLFF
TGTGCCAGCAGCTTAACGGGACAGGGGAATGAAAAACTGTTTTTT
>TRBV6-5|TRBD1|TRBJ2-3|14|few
CASTPTGGSDTQYF
TGTGCCAGCACCCCGACAGGGGGGTCAGATACGCAGTATTTT
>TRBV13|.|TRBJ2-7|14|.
CASTQRGPVDEQYF
TGTGCCAGCACCCAGAGGGGCCCTGTGGACGAGCAGTACTTC
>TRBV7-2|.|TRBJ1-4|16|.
CASSLVSAKPGEKLFF
TGTGCCAGCAGCTTAGTATCGGCGAAGCCCGGTGAAAAACTGTTTTTT
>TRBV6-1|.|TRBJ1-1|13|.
CASRNNPNTEAFF
TGTGCCAGCAGGAACAACCCCAACACTGAAGCTTTCTTT
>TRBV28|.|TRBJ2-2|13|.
CASSFGPGGELFF
TGTGCCAGCAGTTTCGGCCCGGGCGGGGAGCTGTTTTTT
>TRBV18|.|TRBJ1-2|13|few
CASSPQPGEGYTF
TGTGCCAGCTCACCACAGCCTGGGGAAGGCTACACCTTC
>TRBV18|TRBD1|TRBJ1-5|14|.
CASSPGQGNQPQHF
TGTGCCAGCTCACCGGGACAGGGAAATCAGCCCCAGCATTTT
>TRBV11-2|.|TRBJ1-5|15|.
CASSLTRGRNQPQHF
TGTGCCAGCAGCCTTACCCGGGGACGGAATCAGCCCCAGCATTTT
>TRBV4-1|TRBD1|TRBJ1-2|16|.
CASSQDLPGTGYGYTF
TGCGCCAGCAGCCAAGACCTGCCCGGGACAGGCTATGGCTACACCTTC
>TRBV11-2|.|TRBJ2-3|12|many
CASSFSEDTQYF
TGTGCCAGCAGCTTCTCCGAGGATACGCAGTATTTT
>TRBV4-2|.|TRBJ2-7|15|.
CASSQFTGSSYEQYF
TGTGCCAGCAGCCAGTTCACAGGGAGTTCCTACGAGCAGTACTTC
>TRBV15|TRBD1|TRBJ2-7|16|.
CATSRDRGTGTYEQYF
TGTGCCACCAGCAGAGATAGGGGGACAGGCACCTACGAGCAGTACTTC
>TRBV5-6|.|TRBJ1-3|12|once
CASSLAGNTIYF
TGTGCCAGCAGTCTGGCGGGAAACACCATATATTTT
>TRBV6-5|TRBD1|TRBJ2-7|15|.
CASRPRHRGLYEQYF
TGTGCCAGCAGACCCCGACATAGGGGGCTCTACGAGCAGTACTTC
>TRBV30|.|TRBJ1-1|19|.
CAWSVVTGQGRLVNTEAFF
TGTGCCTGGAGTGTAGTAACCGGTCAGGGTCGGCTAGTGAACACTGAAGCTTTCTTT
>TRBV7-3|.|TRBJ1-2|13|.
CASSSPANYGYTF
TGTGCCAGCAGCTCGCCCGCTAACTATGGCTACACCTTC
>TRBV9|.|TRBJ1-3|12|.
CASSVDGNTIYF
TGTGCCAGCAGCGTAGACGGAAACACCATATATTTT
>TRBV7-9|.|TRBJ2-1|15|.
CASSLAGRRVDEQFF
TGTGCCAGCAGCTTAGCAGGTCGGCGGGTGGATGAGCAGTTCTTC
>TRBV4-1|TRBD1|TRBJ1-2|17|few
CASSPSPDRGRSYGYTF
TGCGCCAGCAGCCCCTCCCCCGACAGGGGAAGGTCCTATGGCTACACCTTC
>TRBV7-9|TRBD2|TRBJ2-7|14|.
CASTERTRPYEQYF
TGTGCCAGCACCGAAAGGACTAGGCCTTACGAGCAGTACTTC
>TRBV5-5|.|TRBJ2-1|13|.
CASSLVFGLEQFF
TGTGCCAGCAGCCTCGTGTTTGGACTGGAGCAGTTCTTC
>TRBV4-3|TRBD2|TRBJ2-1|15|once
CASSRQRGSYNEQFF
TGCGCCAGCAGCCGCCAGCGGGGGTCCTACAATGAGCAGTTCTTC
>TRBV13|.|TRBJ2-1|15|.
CASSLRPQPYNEQFF
TGTGCCAGCAGCTTAAGGCCGCAGCCCTACAATGAGCAGTTCTTC
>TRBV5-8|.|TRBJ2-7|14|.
CASSLVGGQREQYF
TGTGCCAGCAGCTTGGTGGGGGGGCAACGCGAGCAGTACTTC
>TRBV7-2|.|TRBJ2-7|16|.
CASSLSPGGIVGEQYF
TGTGCCAGCAGCTTATCCCCGGGCGGTATAGTGGGCGAGCAGTACTTC
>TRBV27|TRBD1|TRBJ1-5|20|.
CASSLSTPGQSGGSNQPQHF
TGTGCCAGCAGTTTATCCACGCCGGGACAGTCAGGAGGTAGCAATCAGCCCCAGCATTTT
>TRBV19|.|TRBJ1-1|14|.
CASSRLGMNTEAFF
TGTGCCAGTAGTCGTTTGGGAATGAACACTGAAGCTTTCTTT
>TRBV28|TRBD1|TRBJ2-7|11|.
CASSDRGKQYF
TGTGCCAGCAGTGACAGGGGAAAGCAGTACTTC
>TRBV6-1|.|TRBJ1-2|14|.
CASSVGSDVYGYTF
TGTGCCAGCAGTGTTGGATCGGATGTCTATGGCTACACCTTC
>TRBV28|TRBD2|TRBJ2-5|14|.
CASTRLAGDREQYF
TGTGCCAGCACGAGACTAGCGGGAGATCGGGAGCAGTACTTC
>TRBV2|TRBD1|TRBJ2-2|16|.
CASRDRGSESTGELFF
TGTGCCAGCAGGGACAGGGGAAGTGAAAGCACCGGGGAGCTGTTTTTT
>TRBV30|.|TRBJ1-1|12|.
CAWRGTWGQAFF
TGTGCCTGGAGGGGGACGTGGGGGCAAGCTTTCTTT
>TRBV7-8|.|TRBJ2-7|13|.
CASSLGRDYEQYF
TGTGCCAGCAGCTTAGGCAGAGACTACGAGCAGTACTTC
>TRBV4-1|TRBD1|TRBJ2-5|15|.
CASSQQDRAQETQYF
TGCGCCAGCAGCCAGCAGGACAGGGCTCAAGAGACCCAGTACTTC
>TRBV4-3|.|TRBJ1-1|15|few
CASSQVGHLNTEAFF
TGCGCCAGCAGCCAAGTGGGACACTTGAACACTGAAGCTTTCTTT
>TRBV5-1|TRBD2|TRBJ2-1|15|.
CASSLVAGGPNEQFF
TGCGCCAGCAGCTTGGTAGCGGGAGGGCCTAATGAGCAGTTCTTC
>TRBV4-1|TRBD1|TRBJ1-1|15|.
CASSHGQGLNTEAFF
TGCGCCAGCAGCCACGGACAGGGGTTAAACACTGAAGCTTTCTTT
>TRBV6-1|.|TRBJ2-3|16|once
CASSEGALGWADTQYF
TGTGCCAGCAGTGAAGGCGCCCTAGGGTGGGCAGATACGCAGTATTTT